Below are 3 T cell receptor beta chains sequenced from a single sample in a study of blood T cell repertoires in COVID-19. The protocol was immunoSEQ multiplex PCR, while the TCRdb copy is restricted to in-frame clones and leaves out a portion. The sample includes 30,000 to 35,000 clones, more than 75% of them seen just once. The material sequenced was peripheral blood. These receptor sequences come from a woman aged 55-70 years with acute or convalescent COVID-19.

The chain carries TRBV10-1 and TRBJ1-2; maybe TRBD1 (5 bases). The germline V and J ends were trimmed by 7 bases and 8 bases, with 17 bases remaining between them. CDR1 and CDR2 from the germline V gene are WNHNN and SYGVQD (reference sequence). This CDR3 has 13 residues. The CDR3 sequence: CASIQGVRDGYTF. As DNA, the CDR3 is TGCGCCAGCATCCAGGGTGTGAGAGACGGCTACACCTTC.

This clone was counted between two and nine times. The CDR3 nucleotides read TGTGCCAGCCAGGGACAGGGCTCTGGAAACACCATATATTTT. Amino acids: CASQGQGSGNTIYF. V and J are TRBV2 and TRBJ1-3; 9 nucleotides align to TRBD1. Per the germline V gene, CDR1 is SNHLY and CDR2 is FYNNEI. The CDR3 consists of 14 residues. After removal of 8 bases from V and 0 bases from J, the junction contained 2 bases not matched to a gene.

A note on this clone: This sample includes further DNA sequences coding for the same CDR3. This chain links TRBV5-6 with TRBJ2-7, with 7 bases identical to TRBD1. Per the germline V gene, CDR1 is SGHDT and CDR2 is YYEEEE. The CDR3 has 12 residues. The junction had 0 bases not matched to a gene; V was cut back by 2 bases and J by 4 bases. CDR3 amino acids: CASSLQGYEQYF. DNA for the CDR3: TGTGCCAGCAGCTTACAGGGGTACGAGCAGTACTTC.